The 2 T cell receptor beta chains reported below all come from one sample, sequenced in a study of T-cell reconstitution after alpha-beta-depleted transplantation in children. The authors prepared the TCRbeta library with unique molecular identifiers. MiXCR was run by TCRdb on the PCR reads, yielding one entry per CDR3 protein. Here the sample spans 200,000 to 250,000 distinct CDR3 sequences, under 8.5% being singletons. This specimen consisted of PBMCs, mostly from graft donor cells, obtained 360 days after TCRalphabeta/CD19-depleted stem cell transplant. The source is a male patient between 2 and 15 years old who had a stem cell transplant for acute myeloid leukemia, so the T cells may come from the graft donor.

The DNA of the CDR3 is TGTGCCAGCAGTGAAGCTGTCGTCTATAGCGGGGGGGGCTTCAATGAGCAGTTCTTC. Protein sequence: CASSEAVVYSGGGFNEQFF. V and J are TRBV2 and TRBJ2-1; 11 bases align to TRBD2. J was trimmed by 6 bases and V by 0 bases; bases with no gene match: 13. The CDR3 extends over 19 amino acids. Germline V gene data show CDR1 as SNHLY and CDR2 as FYNNEI.

The V call is TRBV7-6, the J call TRBJ2-3, with D uncertain. The germline V gene has CDR1 SGHVS and CDR2 FNYEAQ. Trimming cost V 1 base and J 0 bases, with 11 bases left between them. The CDR3 length is 16 residues. The CDR3 sequence: CASSLGLHPSTDTQYF. DNA for the CDR3: TGTGCCAGCAGCTTAGGACTGCACCCTAGCACAGATACGCAGTATTTT.